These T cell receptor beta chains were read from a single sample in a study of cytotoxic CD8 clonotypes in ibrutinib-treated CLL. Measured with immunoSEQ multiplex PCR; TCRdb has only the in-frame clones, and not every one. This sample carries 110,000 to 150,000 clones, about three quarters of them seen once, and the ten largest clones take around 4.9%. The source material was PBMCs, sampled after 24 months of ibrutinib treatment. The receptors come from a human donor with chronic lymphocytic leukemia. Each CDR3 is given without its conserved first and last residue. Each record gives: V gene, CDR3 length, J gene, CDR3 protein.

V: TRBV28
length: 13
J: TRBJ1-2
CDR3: ASSLHTDGNYGYT

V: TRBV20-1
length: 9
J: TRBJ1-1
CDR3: SAGDWGEAF

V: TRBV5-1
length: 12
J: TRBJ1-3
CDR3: ASSPRTGGNTIY

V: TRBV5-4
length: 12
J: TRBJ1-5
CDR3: ASSLDGGRKPQH

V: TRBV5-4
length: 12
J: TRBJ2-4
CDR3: ASSYRGAKNIQY

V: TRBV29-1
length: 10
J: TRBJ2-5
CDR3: SVPDSPETQY

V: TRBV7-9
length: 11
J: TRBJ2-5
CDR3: ASSLGPQETQY

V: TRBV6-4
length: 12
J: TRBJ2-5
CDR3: ASSDRAVRETQY

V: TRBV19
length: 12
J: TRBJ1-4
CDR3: ASSIGTGGGKLF

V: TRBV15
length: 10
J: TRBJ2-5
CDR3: ATSTPGETQY

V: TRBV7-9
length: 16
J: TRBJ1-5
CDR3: ASSSPPGTGNSNQPQH

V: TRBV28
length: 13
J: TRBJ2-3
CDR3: ASSRAGAPTDTQY

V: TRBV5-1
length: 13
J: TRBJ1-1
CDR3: ASSLRPGPNTEAF

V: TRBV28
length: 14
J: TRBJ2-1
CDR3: ASSRGGQGGYNEQF

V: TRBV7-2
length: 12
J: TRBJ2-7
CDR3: ASSSTGGPYEQY

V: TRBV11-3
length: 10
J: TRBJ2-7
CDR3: ASSQEQGEQY

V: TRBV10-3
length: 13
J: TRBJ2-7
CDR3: AIRSGTPGTYEQY

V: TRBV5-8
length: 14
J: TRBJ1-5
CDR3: ASSSGSASGNQPQH

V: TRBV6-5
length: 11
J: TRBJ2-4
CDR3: ASRMGRKNIQY

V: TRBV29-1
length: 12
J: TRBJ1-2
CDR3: SVEVWDRAYGYT

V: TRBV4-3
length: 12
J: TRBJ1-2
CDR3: ASSQQGGDYGYT

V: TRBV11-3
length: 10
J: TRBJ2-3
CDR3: ASSAGGTSAN

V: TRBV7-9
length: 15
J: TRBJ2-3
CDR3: ASSSWSGVAITDTQY

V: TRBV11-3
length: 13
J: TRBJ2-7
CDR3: ASSLGGSGTHEQY

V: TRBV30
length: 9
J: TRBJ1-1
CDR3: AWSVGGAAF

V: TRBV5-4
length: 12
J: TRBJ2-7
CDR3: ASKTDSGPYEQY

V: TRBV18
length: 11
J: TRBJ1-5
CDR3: ASSPTRAQPQH

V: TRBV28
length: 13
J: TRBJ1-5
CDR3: ASSFRTGGNQPQH